The 26 T cell receptor beta chains presented below share a single source sample, sequenced in a study of blood T cell repertoires in COVID-19. TCRdb keeps only in-frame clones here, not all; method: immunoSEQ multiplex PCR. The sample lists under 95,000 clones, around 80% occurring once. The sequenced material came from peripheral blood. Receptor source: a man aged 50-59 years with acute or convalescent COVID-19.

This clone appeared a few times. This chain connects TRBV6-2 or TRBV6-3 to TRBJ1-1; D not resolved. The CDR3 runs 13 residues. Germline loops: CDR1 MNHEY, CDR2 SVGEGT. Trimming shortened V by 6 bases and J by 3 bases, and 11 bases separated the two germline ends. CDR3 in DNA: TGTGCCAGCAGCCGCGGCAGCTACACTGAAGCTTTCTTT. It is translated as CASSRGSYTEAFF.

CDR3 DNA: TGTGCCAGCAGCTCAGCGGTCTGGCGGGGGAGCACAGATACGCAGTATTTT. Protein sequence: CASSSAVWRGSTDTQYF. The chain has TRBV7-2 and TRBJ2-3; TRBD2 matches at 7 bases. CDR1 and CDR2 from the germline V gene are SGHTA and FQGNSA. The V and J ends lost 4 bases and 0 bases, in that order; junction bases with no gene match: 10. The CDR3 length is 17 residues.

V is TRBV28 and J is TRBJ2-1, with 7 bases matching TRBD2. From germline, CDR1 is MDHEN and CDR2 SYDVKM. V was pared by 5 bases and J by 1 base, with 8 bases of the junction left unmatched. This CDR3 is 16 amino acids long. CDR3 sequence (DNA): TGTGCCAGCAGTCCACCGGGACTAACTTCCTACAATGAGCAGTTCTTC. This encodes CASSPPGLTSYNEQFF.

The V gene is TRBV14, the J gene TRBJ1-2; 9 nucleotides align to TRBD1. Germline CDR1 SGHDN, CDR2 FVKESK. V lost 3 bases and J lost 7; bases outside the gene matches: 9. The CDR3 spans 15 residues. The CDR3 DNA reads TGTGCCAGCAGCCAGGCCGGGACAGGGATCTTTGGCTACACCTTC. Amino acid sequence: CASSQAGTGIFGYTF.

The rearrangement joins TRBV4-3 to TRBJ1-2; D is undetermined. Germline CDR1 reads LGHNA; CDR2 reads YSLEER. V was clipped by 0 bases and J by 5 bases, with 16 bases between them. The CDR3 length is 16 residues. The CDR3 here is CASSQEPNSLLYGYTF. CDR3 coding DNA: TGCGCCAGCAGCCAAGAACCAAACAGCCTTCTGTATGGCTACACCTTC.

This chain uses TRBV27 with TRBJ2-7; 10 nucleotides line up with TRBD1. V lost 8 bases and J lost 6; bases outside the gene matches: 13. The CDR3 spans 15 residues. Per the germline V gene, CDR1 is MNHEY and CDR2 is SMNVEV (reference sequence). In DNA form, the CDR3 reads TGTGCCAGCGAGAAGACTAGGACAGGGGGGGCCGAGCAGTACTTC. Its protein product is CASEKTRTGGAEQYF.

The chain has TRBV19 and TRBJ1-5; 7 bases align to TRBD1. Losses at the gene ends were 4 bases for V and 0 bases for J; bases not matched to a gene: 9. CDR1 is LNHDA and CDR2 is SQIVND in the germline V gene (reference sequence). CDR3 length: 17 residues. CDR3 DNA: TGTGCCAGTAGTACCCGGGACAGTCTGTATAGCAATCAGCCCCAGCATTTT. Translated: CASSTRDSLYSNQPQHF. The whole variable domain, remainder taken from reference TRBV19 and TRBJ1-5, is DGGITQSPKYLFRKEGQNVTLSCEQNLNHDAMYWYRQDPGQGLRLIYYSQIVNDFQKGDIAEGYSVSREKKESFPLTVTSAQKNPTAFYLCASSTRDSLYSNQPQHFGDGTRLSIL.

This clone was seen once. The rearrangement uses TRBV21-1 and TRBJ2-7; the table's TRBD1 call for D was not verified on the DNA. TRBV21-1 is a known pseudogene. The CDR3 contains 15 residues. The CDR3 DNA follows: TGTGCCAGCAAACCTGATACCAGGCCATCCTACGAGCAGTACTTC. Translated: CASKPDTRPSYEQYF.

The chain recombines TRBV19 with TRBJ1-5; D unresolved. Germline V gene sequence: CDR1 LNHDA, CDR2 SQIVND (reference sequence). The CDR3 runs to 14 residues. V was trimmed by 2 bases and J by 1 base, leaving 6 bases between them. CDR3 in amino acids: CASSITESNQPQHF. The CDR3 DNA is TGTGCCAGTAGTATAACAGAAAGCAATCAGCCCCAGCATTTT.

This CDR3 reads CASSYGGGGARETQYF. The CDR3 coding sequence is TGTGCCAGCAGTTACGGAGGCGGGGGGGCCAGGGAGACCCAGTACTTC. The chain employs TRBV6-2 or TRBV6-3 and TRBJ2-5; 9 bases are shared with TRBD2. V shed 2 bases, J shed 5 bases, and the junction held 9 bases outside the gene matches. CDR1 is MNHEY, CDR2 SVGEGT, per germline. This CDR3 has 16 residues.

This rearrangement joins TRBV5-4 to TRBJ1-3; 10 bases agree with TRBD1. This CDR3 is 17 amino acids long. Per the germline V gene, CDR1 is SGHNT and CDR2 is YYREEE (reference sequence). Trimming took 4 bases from V and 5 from J; bases not matched to a gene: 12. CDR3 region: CASSDDLPGQGRNTIYF. CDR3 DNA: TGTGCCAGCAGCGACGATCTACCGGGACAGGGGAGAAACACCATATATTTT.

This chain connects TRBV5-1 to TRBJ1-2, with D possibly matching TRBD1 (5 bases). The CDR3 runs to 13 residues. Germline CDR1 and CDR2: SGHRS and YFSETQ. V dropped 2 bases and J dropped 4 bases, with 9 bases sitting between them. The CDR3: CASSLDSVYGYTF. In nucleotides, the CDR3 is TGCGCCAGCAGCTTAGACAGTGTCTATGGCTACACCTTC.

The chain carries TRBV6-6 and TRBJ2-7, with TRBD2 matching 8 bases. The V gene's germline CDR1 is MNHNY and CDR2 SVGAGI (reference sequence). The CDR3 is made up of 15 amino acids. Trimming cost V 5 bases and J 2 bases; bases outside gene matches: 8. CDR3 loop: CASSPEPGLAYEQYF. The DNA for the CDR3 is TGTGCCAGCAGTCCCGAACCGGGACTAGCCTACGAGCAGTACTTC.

This clone has a single count. The chain carries TRBV7-3 and TRBJ2-2; D unresolved. V gave up 5 bases and J gave up 2 bases, with 12 bases separating them. The CDR3 is 15 residues long. CDR1 and CDR2 from the germline V gene are SGHTA and FQGTGA. In nucleotides, the CDR3 is TGTGCCAGCAGCCCAACAGCCACAAACACCGGGGAGCTGTTTTTT. Protein sequence: CASSPTATNTGELFF.

The chain carries TRBV4-1 and TRBJ1-2; 8 nucleotides agree with TRBD1. This CDR3 region has 17 residues. Germline loops: CDR1 MGHRA, CDR2 YSYEKL. After removal of 1 base from V and 1 base from J, the junction contained 8 bases not matched to a gene. CDR3 nucleotide sequence: TGCGCCAGCAGCCAAGTTAGTGGGACAGGATATAACTATGGCTACACCTTC. It codes for CASSQVSGTGYNYGYTF.

This chain uses TRBV7-6 with TRBJ2-3, with TRBD2 matching over 10 bases. V was pared by 4 bases and J by 3 bases, with 7 bases of the junction left unmatched. The CDR3 has 16 amino acids. Germline V CDR1 and CDR2: SGHVS, FNYEAQ. CDR3 nucleotide sequence: TGTGCCAGCAGCTCCCCCGCGACTAGCGGGACAGATACGCAGTATTTT. Translating it yields CASSSPATSGTDTQYF.

The table lists this clone with a count of one. The chain is built from TRBV6-5 and TRBJ1-4; 8 nucleotides match TRBD1. Looked up from germline, CDR1 is MNHEY and CDR2 is SVGAGI. CDR3 length: 14 amino acids. J lost 3 bases, V lost 6 bases, and 3 bases had no gene match. The CDR3 DNA reads as TGTGCCAGCAGGACAGGGGCTGCTAATGAAAAACTGTTTTTT. Translating it yields CASRTGAANEKLFF.

The gene calls are TRBV7-9 and TRBJ1-2; 8 bases are a match to TRBD1. Unmatched junction bases numbered 3, after V lost 5 bases and J lost 4 bases. Germline V CDR1 and CDR2: SEHNR, FQNEAQ (reference sequence). The CDR3 has 13 residues. CDR3 sequence: CASSHGQGYGYTF. CDR3 DNA sequence: TGTGCCAGCAGCCACGGACAGGGCTATGGCTACACCTTC.

V usage is TRBV28 and J usage is TRBJ1-3; D is unclear. CDR3 length equals 15 residues. V was shortened by 5 bases and J by 0 bases, with 11 bases between the two germline ends. Germline values: CDR1 MDHEN, CDR2 SYDVKM. CDR3 sequence: CASSPRGNSGNTIYF. As DNA, the CDR3 is TGTGCCAGCAGTCCCCGGGGTAACTCTGGAAACACCATATATTTT.

V usage is TRBV27 and J usage is TRBJ2-1, with 11 positions matching TRBD2. The V gene end was trimmed by 6 bases and the J gene end by 4 bases; junction bases not matched to a gene: 8. There are 16 residues in the CDR3. The germline gives CDR1 MNHEY, CDR2 SMNVEV (reference sequence). CDR3 bases: TGTGCCAGCAGGGGGGGACTAGCGGCTACGTACAATGAGCAGTTCTTC. Residues: CASRGGLAATYNEQFF.

The sample holds a few counts of this clone. The V and J genes are TRBV12-3 or TRBV12-4 and TRBJ1-1, with a tentative D call TRBD1 (6 bases). The CDR3 runs to 13 residues. V was shortened by 8 bases and J by 0 bases, with 10 bases between the two germline ends. This CDR3 reads CASADRLNTEAFF. CDR3 nucleotide sequence: TGTGCCAGCGCTGACAGGCTGAACACTGAAGCTTTCTTT.

The chain joins TRBV12-5 to TRBJ1-1; 7 bases are a match to TRBD1. Germline CDR1 reads LGHNT; CDR2 reads FRNRAP. The CDR3 runs to 12 residues. Unmatched junction bases numbered 3, after V lost 1 base and J lost 10 bases. The CDR3 reads CASGLDTGAAFF. The CDR3 DNA reads as TGTGCTAGTGGTTTGGATACAGGGGCAGCTTTCTTT.

CDR3 in amino acids: CASSQERLAGNEQFF. CDR3 nucleotides: TGCGCCAGCAGCCAAGAGAGACTAGCAGGCAATGAGCAGTTCTTC. The rearrangement joins TRBV4-3 to TRBJ2-1; the match to TRBD2 covers 7 bases. Trimming cost V 0 bases and J 6 bases; bases outside gene matches: 5. This CDR3 spans 15 amino acids. Germline-derived CDR1 and CDR2 are LGHNA and YSLEER.

The V and J genes are TRBV7-2 and TRBJ2-1; TRBD1 matches 8 bases. The CDR3 totals 15 residues. V was clipped by 3 bases and J by 4 bases; unmatched bases: 5. Germline lookup yields CDR1 SGHTA and CDR2 FQGNSA. The chain's CDR3 is CASSLEGQVYNEQFF. The CDR3 DNA follows: TGTGCCAGCAGCTTGGAGGGACAGGTTTACAATGAGCAGTTCTTC.

This clone was seen once. The chain recombines TRBV29-1 with TRBJ2-2; 7 bases align to TRBD2. The CDR3 sequence is 15 residues long. Looked up from germline, CDR1 is SQVTM and CDR2 is ANQGSEA. J was trimmed by 0 bases and V by 4 bases; bases with no gene match: 5. As DNA, the CDR3 is TGCAGCGTTGTAGTTGGGGGGGCGAACACCGGGGAGCTGTTTTTT. As protein: CSVVVGGANTGELFF.

This clone was seen a handful of times. Other DNA sequences in the sample encode the same CDR3. The chain links TRBV11-2 to TRBJ1-2, with D unclear. The CDR3 has 13 amino acids. Germline V gene lookup returns CDR1 SGHAT and CDR2 FQNNGV. Trimming removed 1 base from V and 0 bases from J, with 3 bases in between. This CDR3 reads CASSLAANYGYTF. The CDR3, as DNA: TGTGCCAGCAGCTTAGCAGCTAACTATGGCTACACCTTC.